The clone carrying this T cell receptor beta chain was seen many times. Its matching antigen is unknown. Using RNA transcripts as the source, TCR beta CDR3 regions were amplified. Using the HTBI primer set, a first-round RT-PCR was run on the TCR CDR3. One entry per CDR3 protein results from TCRdb running MiXCR on the multiplex PCR reads. In the table there are around 520,000 distinct CDR3 sequences, under 15% of which are singletons. Patients aged 18 to 65 with hyperthyroidism were newly diagnosed, with duration under 2 months. Uncontrolled infection, other autoimmune disease, pregnancy or lactation excluded patients. Based on clinical symptoms, serum thyroxine and TRAb, thyroid ultrasound and orbital computed tomography, diagnoses were reached. There are 20 residues in the CDR3. Trimming cost V 1 base and J 1 base, with 22 bases left between them. CDR1 is LNHDA, CDR2 SQIVND, per germline (reference sequence).

This sample is drawn from a study of T cells in Graves' hyperthyroidism and ophthalmopathy. Study outcomes and limitations: Expanded thyroid clonotypes (above 0.001) were mostly also found in blood.

The sample taken for sequencing was blood. The gene calls are TRBV19 and TRBJ2-2; weak D call: TRBD2 (6 bases). This receptor was taken from a woman younger than 35 with Graves' hyperthyroidism. CDR3 protein: CASSIGEWDWGRVNTGELFF. In DNA form, the CDR3 reads TGTGCCAGTAGTATAGGCGAGTGGGACTGGGGCAGGGTGAACACCGGGGAGCTGTTTTTT.